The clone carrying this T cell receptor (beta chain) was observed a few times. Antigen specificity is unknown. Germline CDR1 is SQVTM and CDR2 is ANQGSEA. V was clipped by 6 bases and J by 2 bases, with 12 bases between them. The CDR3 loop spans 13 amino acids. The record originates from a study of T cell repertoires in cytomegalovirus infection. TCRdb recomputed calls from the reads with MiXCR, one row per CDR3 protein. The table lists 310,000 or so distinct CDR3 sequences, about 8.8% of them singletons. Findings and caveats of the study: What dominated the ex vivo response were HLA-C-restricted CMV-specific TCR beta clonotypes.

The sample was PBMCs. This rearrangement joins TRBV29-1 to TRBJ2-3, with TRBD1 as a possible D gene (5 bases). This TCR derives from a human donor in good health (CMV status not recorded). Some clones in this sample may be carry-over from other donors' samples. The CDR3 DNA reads TGCAGCGTGGCAGGGATAAACACAGATACGCAGTATTTT. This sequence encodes CSVAGINTDTQYF.